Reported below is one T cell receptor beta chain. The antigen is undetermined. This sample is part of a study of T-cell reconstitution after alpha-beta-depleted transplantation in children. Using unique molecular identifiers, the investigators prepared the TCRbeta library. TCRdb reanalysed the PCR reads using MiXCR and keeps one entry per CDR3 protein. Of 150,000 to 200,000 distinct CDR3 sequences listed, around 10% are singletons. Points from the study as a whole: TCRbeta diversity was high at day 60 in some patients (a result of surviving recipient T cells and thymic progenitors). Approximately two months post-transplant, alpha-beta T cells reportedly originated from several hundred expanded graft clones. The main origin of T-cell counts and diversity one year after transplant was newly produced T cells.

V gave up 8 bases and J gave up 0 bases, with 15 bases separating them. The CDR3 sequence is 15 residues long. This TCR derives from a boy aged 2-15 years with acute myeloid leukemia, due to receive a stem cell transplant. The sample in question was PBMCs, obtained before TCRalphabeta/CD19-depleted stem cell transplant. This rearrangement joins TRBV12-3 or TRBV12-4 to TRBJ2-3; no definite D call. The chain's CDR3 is CASQIAGDSTDTQYF. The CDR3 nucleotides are TGTGCCAGCCAAATAGCTGGGGATAGCACAGATACGCAGTATTTT.